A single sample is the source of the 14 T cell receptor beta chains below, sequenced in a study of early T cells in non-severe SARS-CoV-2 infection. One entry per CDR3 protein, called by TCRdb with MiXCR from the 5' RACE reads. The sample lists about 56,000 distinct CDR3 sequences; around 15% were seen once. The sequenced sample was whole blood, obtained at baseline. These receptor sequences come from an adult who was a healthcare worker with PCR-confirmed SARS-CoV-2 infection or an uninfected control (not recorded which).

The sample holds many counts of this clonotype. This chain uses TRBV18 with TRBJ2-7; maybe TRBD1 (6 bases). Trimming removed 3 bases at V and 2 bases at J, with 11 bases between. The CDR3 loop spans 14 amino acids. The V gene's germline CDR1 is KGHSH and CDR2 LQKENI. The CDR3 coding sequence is TGTGCCAGCTCACCCAGGGACACAACCTACGAGCAGTACTTC. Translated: CASSPRDTTYEQYF.

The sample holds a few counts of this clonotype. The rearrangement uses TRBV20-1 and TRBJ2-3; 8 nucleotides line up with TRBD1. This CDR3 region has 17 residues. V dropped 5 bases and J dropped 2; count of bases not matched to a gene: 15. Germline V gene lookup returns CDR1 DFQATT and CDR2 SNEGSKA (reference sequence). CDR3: CSAYTMPGQEITDTQYF. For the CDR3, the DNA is TGCAGTGCTTATACGATGCCGGGACAGGAGATCACAGATACGCAGTATTTT.

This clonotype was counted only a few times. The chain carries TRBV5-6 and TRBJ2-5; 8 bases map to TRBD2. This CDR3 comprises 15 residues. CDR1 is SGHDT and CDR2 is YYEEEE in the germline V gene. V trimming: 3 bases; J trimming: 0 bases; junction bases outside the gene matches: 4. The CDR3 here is CASSWTGGYQETQYF. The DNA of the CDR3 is TGTGCCAGCAGCTGGACGGGGGGGTACCAAGAGACCCAGTACTTC.

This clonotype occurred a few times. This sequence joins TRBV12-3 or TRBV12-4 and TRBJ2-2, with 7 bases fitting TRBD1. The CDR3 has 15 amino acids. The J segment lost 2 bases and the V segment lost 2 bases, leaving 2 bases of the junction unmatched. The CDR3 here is CASSLNRGNTGELFF. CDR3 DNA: TGTGCCAGCAGTTTAAACAGGGGCAACACCGGGGAGCTGTTTTTT.

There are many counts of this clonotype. In nucleotides, the CDR3 is TGTGCCAGTAGTGTCCTCTGGGAGAAACGGTCCTACGAGCAGTACTTC. Its protein is CASSVLWEKRSYEQYF. The chain employs TRBV19 and TRBJ2-7; possibly TRBD2 for D (5 bases). Germline V CDR1 and CDR2: LNHDA, SQIVND (reference sequence). This CDR3 has 16 amino acids. Trimming cost V 5 bases and J 1 base, with 18 bases left between them.

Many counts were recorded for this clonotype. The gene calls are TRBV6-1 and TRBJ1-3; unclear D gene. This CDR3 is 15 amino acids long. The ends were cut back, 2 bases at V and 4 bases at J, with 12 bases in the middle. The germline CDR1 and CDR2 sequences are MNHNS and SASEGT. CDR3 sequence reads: CASSEISIRGNTIYF. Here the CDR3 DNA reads TGTGCCAGCAGTGAAATCAGTATAAGGGGAAACACCATATATTTT.

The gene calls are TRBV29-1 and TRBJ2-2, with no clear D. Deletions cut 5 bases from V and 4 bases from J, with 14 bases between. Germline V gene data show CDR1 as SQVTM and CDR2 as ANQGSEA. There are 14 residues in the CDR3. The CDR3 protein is CSVLSERATGELFF. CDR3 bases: TGCAGCGTTCTGTCGGAACGGGCCACCGGGGAGCTGTTTTTT.

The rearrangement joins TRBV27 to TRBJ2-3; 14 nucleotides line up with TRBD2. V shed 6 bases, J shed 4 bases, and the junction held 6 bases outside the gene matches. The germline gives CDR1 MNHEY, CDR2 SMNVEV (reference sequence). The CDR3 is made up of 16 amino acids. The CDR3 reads CASSRLAGGHPDTQYF. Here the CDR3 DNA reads TGTGCCAGCAGCCGACTAGCGGGGGGGCATCCAGATACGCAGTATTTT.

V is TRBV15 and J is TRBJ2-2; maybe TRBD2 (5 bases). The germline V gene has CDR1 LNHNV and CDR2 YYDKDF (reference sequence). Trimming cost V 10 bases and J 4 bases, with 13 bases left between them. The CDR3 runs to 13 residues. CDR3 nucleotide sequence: TGTGCCAGCCGACGGGATTTCACCGGGGAGCTGTTTTTT. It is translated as CASRRDFTGELFF.

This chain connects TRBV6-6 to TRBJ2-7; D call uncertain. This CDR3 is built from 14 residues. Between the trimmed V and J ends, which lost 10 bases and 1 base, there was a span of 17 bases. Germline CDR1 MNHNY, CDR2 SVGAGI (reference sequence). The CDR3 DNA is TGTGCCAAGATTCGGGTCCAAGGTTCCTACGAGCAGTACTTC. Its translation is CAKIRVQGSYEQYF.

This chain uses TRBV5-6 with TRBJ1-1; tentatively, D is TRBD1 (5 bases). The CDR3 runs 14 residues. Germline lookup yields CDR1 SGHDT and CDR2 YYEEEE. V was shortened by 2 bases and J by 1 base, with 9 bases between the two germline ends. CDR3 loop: CASSFVGTNTEAFF. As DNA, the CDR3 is TGTGCCAGCAGCTTCGTAGGGACGAACACTGAAGCTTTCTTT.

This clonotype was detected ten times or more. CDR3 nucleotides: TGTGCCAGCAGTTGGACAGGGAGGGGTAATTCACCCCTCCACTTT. Its protein product is CASSWTGRGNSPLHF. V gene TRBV27 combines with J gene TRBJ1-6; 8 bases are shared with TRBD1. Germline V CDR1 and CDR2: MNHEY, SMNVEV (reference sequence). V lost 4 bases to trimming and J lost 6 bases; unmatched junction nucleotides: 5. The CDR3 spans 15 residues.

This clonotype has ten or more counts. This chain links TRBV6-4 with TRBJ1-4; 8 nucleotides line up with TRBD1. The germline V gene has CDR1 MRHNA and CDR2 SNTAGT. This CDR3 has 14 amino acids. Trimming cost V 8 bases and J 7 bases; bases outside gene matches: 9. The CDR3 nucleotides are TGTGCCAGCGAACAGGGGGAAGAGGTTGAAAAACTGTTTTTT. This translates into CASEQGEEVEKLFF.

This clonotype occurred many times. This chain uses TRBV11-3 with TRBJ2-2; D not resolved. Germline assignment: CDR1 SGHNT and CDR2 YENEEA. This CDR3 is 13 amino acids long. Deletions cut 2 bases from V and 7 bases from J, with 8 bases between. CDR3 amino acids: CASSLMDGGELFF. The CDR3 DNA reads TGTGCCAGCAGCTTAATGGACGGCGGGGAGCTGTTTTTT.